These 24 T cell receptor beta chains share one sample of origin, sequenced in a study of prognosis after radiotherapy for stage I lung cancer. Two rounds of multiplex PCR amplified TCR beta CDR3 from genomic DNA. Amplification in first-round PCR relied on primers specific to each TRBV and TRBJ gene. Using its own MiXCR run on the multiplex PCR reads, TCRdb lists one record per CDR3 protein. The sample comprises about 16,000 distinct CDR3 sequences, 30% to 40% of which are singletons, and nearly 25% rests with the top ten. The starting material was PBMCs, obtained before or after stereotactic body radiation therapy (not recorded which). These receptors were obtained from a donor over 45 with non-small cell lung cancer.

For this clonotype: With a far larger clone one base away, a read error is the likely cause. V usage is TRBV6-4 and J usage is TRBJ2-5; D is unclear. Germline CDR1 and CDR2: MRHNA and SNTAGT. The CDR3 loop spans 12 amino acids. The CDR3 loop reads CASSYESETEYF. Here the CDR3 DNA reads TGTGCCAGCAGTTACGAGTCGGAGACCGAGTACTTC.

In its sample, this clonotype was seen many times. J is TRBJ2-7 and V is TRBV5-1, with 9 bases fitting TRBD1. J gave up 3 bases and V 4 bases, and 2 bases lay outside the gene matches. CDR1 and CDR2 from the germline V gene are SGHRS and YFSETQ. The CDR3 runs 13 residues. The CDR3 DNA reads TGCGCCAGCAGCGCGGGACAGGGCTACGAGCAGTACTTC. This gives the protein CASSAGQGYEQYF.

The table lists this clonotype with many counts. The rearrangement uses TRBV9 and TRBJ2-2, with TRBD2 identical over 8 bases. With V trimmed by 6 bases and J by 4 bases, 8 bases remained unmatched. This CDR3 spans 15 amino acids. In germline, CDR1 is SGDLS, CDR2 YYNGEE. DNA of the CDR3: TGTGCCAGCAAGCCAGCGGGAGATTTCACCGGGGAGCTGTTTTTT. Its protein is CASKPAGDFTGELFF.

This clonotype occurred many times. The chain links TRBV12-3 or TRBV12-4 to TRBJ2-1; TRBD2 matches at 8 bases. J was trimmed by 4 bases and V by 1 base; bases with no gene match: 3. The CDR3 runs 15 residues. The CDR3 loop is CASSLVLAGYNEQFF. The CDR3 nucleotides read TGTGCCAGCAGTTTAGTTTTAGCGGGGTACAATGAGCAGTTCTTC.

A remark on this clonotype: At one end, the junction sequence differs from germline, possibly due to a read error. This chain uses TRBV19 with TRBJ1-3, with D unclear. The germline V gene encodes CDR1 LNHDA and CDR2 SQIVND (reference sequence). The CDR3 consists of 13 residues. DNA of the CDR3: TGTGCCAGTAGTATCAGATCTGGAAACACCAAATATTTT. Residues: CASSIRSGNTKYF.

This clonotype showed up many times. The V call is TRBV10-3, the J call TRBJ2-1; TRBD2 is a possible D gene (5 bases). Germline V gives CDR1 ENHRY, CDR2 SYGVKD. Trimming took off 2 bases at V and 5 bases at J, with 16 bases between the two ends. The CDR3 totals 16 residues. DNA for the CDR3: TGTGCCATCAGTGAGCCGGACTTCTCCACTGACAATGAGCAGTTCTTC. Amino acids: CAISEPDFSTDNEQFF.

This clonotype came up many times. V and J are TRBV10-3 and TRBJ2-2, with D uncertain. CDR3 length equals 13 residues. Trimming removed 4 bases from V and 1 base from J, with 4 bases in between. Germline assignment: CDR1 ENHRY and CDR2 SYGVKD. CDR3 in amino acids: CAISGGNTGELFF. In DNA form, the CDR3 reads TGTGCCATCAGTGGCGGGAACACCGGGGAGCTGTTTTTT.

This clonotype came up many times. This sequence joins TRBV15 and TRBJ2-1, with 8 bases aligning to TRBD2. The germline gives CDR1 LNHNV, CDR2 YYDKDF (reference sequence). CDR3 length equals 16 residues. Trimming at V came to 2 bases and at J to 6 bases, leaving 9 bases not matched to a gene. In nucleotides, the CDR3 is TGTGCCACCAGCAGACCCGGGGGGGGGCGAGGCAATGAGCAGTTCTTC. Translation: CATSRPGGGRGNEQFF.

Comments on this clonotype: A far bigger clonotype differs at one base, so this is likely a read error. The genes are TRBV6-1 and TRBJ2-6; D perhaps matches TRBD1 (5 bases). CDR1 MNHNS and CDR2 SASEGT come from the germline V gene. CDR3 length: 15 amino acids. DNA for the CDR3: TGTGCCAGCAGTTACGAGTCTTCTGGGGCCAACGTCCTGGCTTTC. It codes for CASSYESSGANVLAF.

This clonotype was counted ten times or more. V usage is TRBV29-1 and J usage is TRBJ2-3; 12 nucleotides line up with TRBD2. Germline assignment: CDR1 SQVTM and CDR2 ANQGSEA. Trimming removed 8 bases from V and 3 bases from J; junction bases left unmatched: 6. This CDR3 region has 14 residues. The CDR3 DNA reads TGCAGCACCCCGACTAGCGGGAGAACAGATACGCAGTATTTT. Translating it yields CSTPTSGRTDTQYF.

For this clonotype: The germline gene is not matched at one end of the junction; a read error may be the cause. This chain connects TRBV11-2 to TRBJ2-7; no definite D call. The CDR3 totals 15 residues. Germline V gene sequence: CDR1 SGHAT, CDR2 FQNNGV. CDR3 region: CASRVTLDVSYDQYF. The CDR3 coding sequence is TGTGCCAGCAGAGTTACTCTGGACGTATCCTACGATCAGTACTTC.

This clonotype showed up many times. This chain uses TRBV30 with TRBJ1-3; TRBD1 matches 8 bases. This CDR3 has 16 residues. Germline V gene lookup returns CDR1 GTSNPN and CDR2 SVGIG (reference sequence). J lost 0 bases, V lost 2 bases, and 6 bases had no gene match. The CDR3: CAWSFITGGSGNTIYF. The CDR3 bases are TGTGCCTGGAGTTTTATTACAGGGGGCTCTGGAAACACCATATATTTT.

This clonotype has a count of ten or more. The rearrangement uses TRBV19 and TRBJ2-7; D is ambiguous. V lost 4 bases to trimming and J lost 1 base, with 17 bases between them. In germline, CDR1 is LNHDA, CDR2 SQIVND (reference sequence). CDR3 length: 16 residues. CDR3 residues: CASSRTVAGVSYEQYF. The CDR3 coding sequence is TGTGCCAGTAGTAGAACCGTTGCTGGGGTATCCTACGAGCAGTACTTC. The variable domain in full, with the rest retrieved from reference TRBV19 and TRBJ2-7, is DGGITQSPKYLFRKEGQNVTLSCEQNLNHDAMYWYRQDPGQGLRLIYYSQIVNDFQKGDIAEGYSVSREKKESFPLTVTSAQKNPTAFYLCASSRTVAGVSYEQYFGPGTRLTVT.

At least ten counts were recorded for this clonotype. This sequence joins TRBV2 and TRBJ2-5, with D perhaps matching TRBD1 (6 bases). The CDR3 runs 15 residues. Trimming took off 7 bases at V and 5 bases at J, with 20 bases between the two ends. In germline, CDR1 is SNHLY, CDR2 FYNNEI. In nucleotides, the CDR3 is TGTGCCAGCACGCGAGACAGGACAAATATGGAGACCCAGTACTTC. Encoded protein: CASTRDRTNMETQYF. The full variable domain, with the rest looked up from reference TRBV2 and TRBJ2-5, is EPEVTQTPSHQVTQMGQEVILRCVPISNHLYFYWYRQILGQKVEFLVSFYNNEISEKSEIFDDQFSVERPDGSNFTLKIRSTKLEDSAMYFCASTRDRTNMETQYFGPGTRLLVL.

This clonotype is medium-sized by share. The chain recombines TRBV11-3 with TRBJ2-1; 8 bases are shared with TRBD2. The CDR3 has 14 residues. The junction had 2 bases not matched to a gene; V was cut back by 2 bases and J by 5 bases. From germline, CDR1 is SGHNT and CDR2 YENEEA. The CDR3 DNA is TGTGCCAGCAGCTTACGGGAGGGCAACAATGAGCAGTTCTTC. This sequence encodes CASSLREGNNEQFF.

Regarding this clonotype: Only one base separates this from a far larger clonotype, so it likely reflects a read error. The rearrangement links TRBV7-9 to TRBJ1-4; tentatively, D is TRBD1 (6 bases). Germline loops: CDR1 SEHNR, CDR2 FQNEAQ (reference sequence). V gave up 7 bases and J gave up 6 bases, with 15 bases separating them. This CDR3 comprises 14 residues. As DNA, the CDR3 is TGTGCCAGCAACGAAGACAGGAGGGATGAAAAACTGTTTTTT. As protein: CASNEDRRDEKLFF.

Notes on this clonotype: The junction departs from the called germline gene at one end, perhaps through a read error. V is TRBV15 and J is TRBJ2-7, with a tentative D call TRBD1 (6 bases). The germline V gene has CDR1 LNHNV and CDR2 YYDKDF (reference sequence). The CDR3 loop spans 15 amino acids. The CDR3 nucleotides are TGTGCCACCATCAAAGACAGGTTGCACTCCTACGAGCATTACTTC. This sequence encodes CATIKDRLHSYEHYF. Full variable domain (rest looked up from reference TRBV15 and TRBJ2-7): DAMVIQNPRYQVTQFGKPVTLSCSQTLNHNVMYWYQQKSSQAPKLLFHYYDKDFNNEADTPDNFQSRRPNTSFCFLDIRSPGLGDTAMYLCATIKDRLHSYEHYFGPGTRLTVT.

This clonotype appeared many times. J is TRBJ2-3 and V is TRBV5-1, with TRBD1 matching over 7 bases. The CDR3 length is 15 residues. Trimming cost V 1 base and J 0 bases; bases outside gene matches: 2. Germline values: CDR1 SGHRS, CDR2 YFSETQ. Here the CDR3 DNA reads TGCGCCAGCAGCTTGACAGGGGCTAGCACAGATACGCAGTATTTT. Translation: CASSLTGASTDTQYF.

This clonotype was counted ten times or more. The chain recombines TRBV20-1 with TRBJ1-1, with unresolved D. This CDR3 is 14 amino acids long. From germline, CDR1 is DFQATT and CDR2 SNEGSKA (reference sequence). The V end lost 5 bases, the J end lost 4 bases, and 17 bases lay between the germline ends. CDR3 residues: CSALRVRGATEAFF. The CDR3 DNA is TGCAGTGCTCTAAGGGTCCGGGGTGCCACTGAAGCTTTCTTT.

This clonotype was found many times. The chain uses TRBV11-2 and TRBJ2-1; D possibly corresponds to TRBD1 (5 bases). Germline CDR1 SGHAT, CDR2 FQNNGV. The CDR3 has 14 amino acids. V was cut by 5 bases and J by 5 bases, with 13 bases left in between. CDR3 sequence: CASSRHRYDNEQFF. CDR3 nucleotides: TGTGCCAGCAGCAGACACAGGTATGACAATGAGCAGTTCTTC. The variable domain in full, completed from reference TRBV11-2 and TRBJ2-1, reads EAGVAQSPRYKIIEKRQSVAFWCNPISGHATLYWYQQILGQGPKLLIQFQNNGVVDDSQLPKDRFSAERLKGVDSTLKIQPAKLEDSAVYLCASSRHRYDNEQFFGPGTRLTVL.

This clonotype is medium-sized in the sample. V and J are TRBV6-1 and TRBJ2-7, with a weak D call TRBD2 (5 bases). The V and J ends lost 7 bases and 2 bases respectively, with 12 bases between them. The CDR3 spans 13 residues. Germline loops: CDR1 MNHNS, CDR2 SASEGT. CDR3 region: CASTSGATYEQYF. The CDR3 nucleotides are TGTGCCAGCACCAGCGGAGCGACCTACGAGCAGTACTTC.

This clonotype was found many times. This rearrangement joins TRBV4-3 to TRBJ1-6; D may be TRBD1 (6 bases). Looked up from germline, CDR1 is LGHNA and CDR2 is YSLEER. V was clipped by 2 bases and J by 6 bases, with 11 bases between them. The CDR3 runs 15 residues. Written as DNA, the CDR3 is TGCGCCAGCAGCCAAACAGGGTCAGGTAATTCACCCCTCCACTTT. Translated, it gives CASSQTGSGNSPLHF.

The chain recombines TRBV20-1 with TRBJ2-2, with 7 bases lining up with TRBD2. Per germline, CDR1 DFQATT and CDR2 SNEGSKA (reference sequence). J gave up 14 bases and V 2 bases, and 20 bases lay outside the gene matches. The CDR3 sequence is 16 residues long. The CDR3 sequence is CSARLARREYTVYLFF. DNA for the CDR3: TGCAGTGCTAGACTTGCCCGGCGGGAGTACACCGTGTATCTGTTTTTT.

This clonotype was seen repeatedly, ten times or more. The chain employs TRBV20-1 and TRBJ2-5; 7 bases are shared with TRBD1. This CDR3 is 12 amino acids long. With V trimmed by 7 bases and J by 5 bases, 7 bases remained unmatched. CDR1 is DFQATT and CDR2 is SNEGSKA in the germline V gene (reference sequence). CDR3 residues: CSVRQGLETQYF. For the CDR3, the DNA is TGCAGTGTGAGACAGGGCCTTGAGACCCAGTACTTC.